This T cell receptor (beta chain) was sequenced in a study of control samples from healthy donors and cancer patients (dated by TCRdb to the early 2020s). Trimmed from V: 6 bases; trimmed from J: 0 bases; junction bases lacking a gene match: 7. Looking up the germline V gene yields CDR1 MDHEN and CDR2 SYDVKM. Inclusive of the bounding cysteine and phenylalanine, the CDR3 is 16 residues long. The sequence is cut down to CDR3 DNA, 48 bases in frame from base 1. Remarks on this clone: What this receptor recognizes is not known. It has no much larger one-base neighbor in the sample; base qualities were not kept.

Libraries were made using the immunoSEQ multiplex PCR assay. What TCRdb holds here is the immuneACCESS table cut down to in-frame rearrangements. Part of the clones is not present; checked against another copy, under half of the missing clones reflect an unresolved V gene, and the others are unexplained. Here the sample has 60,000 to 85,000 clones; approximately 92% occur a single time. The ten largest clonotypes hold approximately 6% of the sample. Sequencing used blood. The TCR originated in a woman aged 60 to 75 in good health. The receptor chain draws on TRBV28 and TRBJ2-4; the central 8 bases match TRBD1. The DNA is as follows: TGTGCCAGCAGATCGTCCGGGACAGGAGCCAAAAACATTCAGTACTTC. It codes for CASRSSGTGAKNIQYF.